This T cell receptor beta chain stems from a study of blood T cell repertoires in COVID-19. Study-wide context: The United States, Italy and Spain supplied acute and convalescent COVID-19 samples.

Measured with immunoSEQ multiplex PCR; TCRdb has only the in-frame clones, and not every one. The sample contains approximately 110,000 clones, roughly nine tenths of which appear only once. This clone appeared a few times. The CDR3 extends over 15 amino acids. This sequence joins TRBV21-1 and TRBJ2-7; the table's D call TRBD2 went unverified against the DNA. TRBV21-1 is labeled a pseudogene. This TCR derives from a woman older than 75 with acute or convalescent COVID-19. Sequenced input: peripheral blood. For the CDR3, the DNA is TGTGCCAGCAGCAGGTTTTCTTATCCTACCTACGAGCAGTACTTC. Its translation is CASSRFSYPTYEQYF.